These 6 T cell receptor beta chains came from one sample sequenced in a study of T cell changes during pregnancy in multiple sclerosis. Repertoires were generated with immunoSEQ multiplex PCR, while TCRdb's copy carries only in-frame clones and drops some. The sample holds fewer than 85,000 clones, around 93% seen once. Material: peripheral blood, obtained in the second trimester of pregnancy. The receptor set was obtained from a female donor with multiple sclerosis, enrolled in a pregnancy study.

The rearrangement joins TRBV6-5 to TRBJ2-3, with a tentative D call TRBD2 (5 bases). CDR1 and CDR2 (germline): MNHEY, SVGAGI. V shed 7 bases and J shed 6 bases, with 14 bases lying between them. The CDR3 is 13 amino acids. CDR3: CASTEPPGDTQYF. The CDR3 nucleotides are TGTGCCAGCACCGAACCCCCGGGGGATACGCAGTATTTT.

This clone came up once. CDR3 DNA: TGTGCCAGCAGCTTAGGGCTAGTGCCGGCGGAGACCCAGTACTTC. This translates into CASSLGLVPAETQYF. The chain is built from TRBV7-2 and TRBJ2-5; no definite D call. The CDR3 runs to 15 residues. Between the trimmed V and J ends, which lost 1 base and 5 bases, there was a span of 14 bases. The V gene's germline CDR1 is SGHTA and CDR2 FQGNSA.

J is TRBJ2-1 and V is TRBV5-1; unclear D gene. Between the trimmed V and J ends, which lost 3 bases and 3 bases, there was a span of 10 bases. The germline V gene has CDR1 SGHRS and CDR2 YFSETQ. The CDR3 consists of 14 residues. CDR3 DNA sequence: TGCGCCAGCAGCTCACGCGACAACTACAATGAGCAGTTCTTC. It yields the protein CASSSRDNYNEQFF.

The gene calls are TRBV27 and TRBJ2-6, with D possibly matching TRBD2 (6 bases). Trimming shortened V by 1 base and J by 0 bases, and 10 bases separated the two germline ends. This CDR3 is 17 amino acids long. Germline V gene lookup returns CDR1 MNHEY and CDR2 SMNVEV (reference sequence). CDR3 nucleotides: TGTGCCAGCAGTTTATACGGGAGTGGCTCTGGGGCCAACGTCCTGACTTTC. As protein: CASSLYGSGSGANVLTF. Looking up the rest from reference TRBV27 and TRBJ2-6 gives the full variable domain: EAQVTQNPRYLITVTGKKLTVTCSQNMNHEYMSWYRQDPGLGLRQIYYSMNVEVTDKGDVPEGYKVSRKEKRNFPLILESPSPNQTSLYFCASSLYGSGSGANVLTFGAGSRLTVL.

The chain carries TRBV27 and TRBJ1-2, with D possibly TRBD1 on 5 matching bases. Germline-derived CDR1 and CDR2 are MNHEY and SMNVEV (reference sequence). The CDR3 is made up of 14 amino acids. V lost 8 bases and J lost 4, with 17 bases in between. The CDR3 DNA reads TGTGCCAGCGCCGGGGGACTTCCCATCTATGGCTACACCTTC. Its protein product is CASAGGLPIYGYTF.

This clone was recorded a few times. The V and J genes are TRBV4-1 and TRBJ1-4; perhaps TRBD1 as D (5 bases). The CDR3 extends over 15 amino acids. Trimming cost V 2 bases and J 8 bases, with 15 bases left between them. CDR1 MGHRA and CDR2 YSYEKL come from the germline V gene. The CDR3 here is CASSQHSQDSEKLFF. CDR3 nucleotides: TGCGCCAGCAGCCAACATAGCCAAGACAGCGAAAAACTGTTTTTT.